Shown below are 18 T cell receptor beta chains from a single sample sequenced in a study of CD8 T cells in ankylosing spondylitis. The study, taken as a whole, reports: Within ankylosing spondylitis blood, a TCR beta motif made up of eight or nine highly homologous variants appeared to be characteristic.

For these receptors, no antigen is known. TCRdb recomputed calls from the 5' RACE reads with MiXCR, one row per CDR3 protein. The sample shows roughly 490,000 distinct CDR3 sequences, roughly 5% of them seen only once. Sequenced input: blood, either unsorted or a sorted T cell fraction (not recorded which). The receptors come from a male donor with ankylosing spondylitis.

This clonotype was picked up many times. The chain has TRBV9 and TRBJ2-3; 9 positions agree with TRBD1. The CDR3 loop spans 15 amino acids. The germline CDR1 and CDR2 sequences are SGDLS and YYNGEE. Trimming cost V 2 bases and J 6 bases; bases outside gene matches: 7. CDR3 loop: CASSVFTGGADTQYF. CDR3 coding DNA: TGTGCCAGCAGCGTGTTCACAGGGGGCGCGGATACGCAGTATTTT.

This clonotype was seen ten or more times. V and J are TRBV20-1 and TRBJ1-6, with 8 bases identical to TRBD1. This CDR3 has 17 amino acids. The ends lost 3 bases at V and 8 bases at J; junction bases unmatched: 15. Germline-derived CDR1 and CDR2 are DFQATT and SNEGSKA (reference sequence). For the CDR3, the DNA is TGCAGTGCTAGTAGGATGGGAAGGGACAGGCGATATTCACCCCTCCACTTT. It translates to CSASRMGRDRRYSPLHF.

This clonotype was counted ten times or more. The V and J genes are TRBV9 and TRBJ1-1; D unresolved. This CDR3 has 15 residues. With 4 bases removed from V and 1 base from J, the gap between germline ends came to 14 bases. Germline V CDR1 and CDR2: SGDLS, YYNGEE. The CDR3 DNA reads as TGTGCCAGCAGCCCCCATTTGTCCGGGAACACTGAAGCTTTCTTT. Residues: CASSPHLSGNTEAFF.

The sample holds many counts of this clonotype. The rearrangement uses TRBV5-1 and TRBJ1-2; D ambiguous. Germline V gene data show CDR1 as SGHRS and CDR2 as YFSETQ. The CDR3 has 13 amino acids. V was pared by 9 bases and J by 0 bases, with 12 bases between. CDR3 DNA sequence: TGCGCCACCTCCCTGCGTACTAACTATGGCTACACCTTC. Protein product: CATSLRTNYGYTF.

This clonotype was detected many times. The chain links TRBV20-1 to TRBJ2-7; the D gene is possibly TRBD2 (5 bases). The CDR3 is 13 amino acids. Trimming removed 3 bases at V and 3 bases at J, with 12 bases between. Germline V gene lookup returns CDR1 DFQATT and CDR2 SNEGSKA (reference sequence). The DNA for the CDR3 is TGCAGTGCTAGCGGGCTAGAGGGCTACGAGCAGTACTTC. Residues: CSASGLEGYEQYF.

This clonotype was seen ten or more times. The rearrangement joins TRBV6-1 to TRBJ1-4; tentative D call: TRBD1 (5 bases). Between the trimmed V and J ends, which lost 6 bases and 10 bases, there was a span of 21 bases. Germline V gene sequence: CDR1 MNHNS, CDR2 SASEGT. The CDR3 is 15 amino acids. The chain's CDR3 is CASSPGTALKRKLFF. For the CDR3, the DNA is TGTGCCAGCAGCCCGGGGACCGCCTTAAAGAGAAAACTGTTTTTT.

In its sample, this clonotype was seen many times. The V and J genes are TRBV28 and TRBJ1-1, with unresolved D. This CDR3 has 12 residues. The germline V gene has CDR1 MDHEN and CDR2 SYDVKM. V lost 8 bases, J lost 1 base, and 8 bases lay in between. The CDR3 bases are TGTGCCAGCGGAGACGGGAACACTGAAGCTTTCTTT. It translates to CASGDGNTEAFF.

The chain uses TRBV4-3 and TRBJ1-1; D remains ambiguous. The germline CDR1 and CDR2 sequences are LGHNA and YSLEER. The CDR3 has 14 amino acids. V lost 1 base and J 6 bases, leaving 12 bases between the germline ends. Here the CDR3 DNA reads TGCGCCAGCAGCCAAGTCATGTTGCAGGCTGAAGCTTTCTTT. Its translation is CASSQVMLQAEAFF.

This clonotype was seen ten or more times. The chain links TRBV20-1 to TRBJ2-7; no clear D gene. The CDR3 has 16 amino acids. Germline CDR1 reads DFQATT; CDR2 reads SNEGSKA (reference sequence). The ends were cut back, 3 bases at V and 4 bases at J, with 22 bases in the middle. The CDR3 region is CSASNPAEHDLYEQYF. CDR3 in DNA: TGCAGTGCTAGCAACCCCGCGGAGCACGACTTATACGAGCAGTACTTC.

This clonotype has only a few counts. This rearrangement joins TRBV20-1 to TRBJ2-5, with D possibly matching TRBD1 (6 bases). Trimming took off 7 bases at V and 0 bases at J, with 15 bases between the two ends. The CDR3 covers 14 residues. Germline-derived CDR1 and CDR2 are DFQATT and SNEGSKA (reference sequence). CDR3 nucleotides: TGCAGTGGACTGGGACACCCCTACCAAGAGACCCAGTACTTC. Translation gives CSGLGHPYQETQYF.

The sample holds a few counts of this clonotype. The chain combines TRBV19 with TRBJ2-1; D is ambiguous. CDR1 is LNHDA, CDR2 SQIVND, per germline (reference sequence). V lost 1 base to trimming and J lost 0 bases, with 10 bases between them. The CDR3 is 16 amino acids. The CDR3 DNA is TGTGCCAGTAGTATAGTACACGGAAGCTCCTACAATGAGCAGTTCTTC. This encodes CASSIVHGSSYNEQFF.

This clonotype came up many times. V and J are TRBV7-8 and TRBJ2-1; D possibly corresponds to TRBD1 (5 bases). Trimming took 4 bases from V and 3 from J, leaving 13 bases between them. The CDR3 has 15 residues. Germline V gene data show CDR1 as SGHVS and CDR2 as FQNEAQ. CDR3 coding DNA: TGTGCCAGCAGCTCCAGGGTAGGGTACTACAATGAGCAGTTCTTC. Protein product: CASSSRVGYYNEQFF.

The sample holds many counts of this clonotype. V usage is TRBV6-2 or TRBV6-3 and J usage is TRBJ1-1; a possible D gene is TRBD1 (6 bases). CDR1 is MNHEY, CDR2 SVGEGT, per germline. The CDR3 runs to 14 residues. Between the trimmed V and J ends, which lost 2 bases and 4 bases, there was a span of 11 bases. The CDR3 loop reads CASSYQGISTEAFF. DNA of the CDR3: TGTGCCAGCAGTTACCAGGGGATTAGCACTGAAGCTTTCTTT.

There are a few counts of this clonotype. The J gene is TRBJ1-6, the V gene TRBV20-1; 7 nucleotides agree with TRBD1. This CDR3 region has 17 residues. Trimming at V came to 5 bases and at J to 0 bases, leaving 10 bases not matched to a gene. Germline assignment: CDR1 DFQATT and CDR2 SNEGSKA (reference sequence). CDR3 protein: CSAYRGRAGSYNSPLHF. CDR3 bases: TGCAGTGCTTACAGGGGTCGTGCGGGCTCCTATAATTCACCCCTCCACTTT.

This clonotype was seen repeatedly, ten times or more. The rearrangement joins TRBV20-1 to TRBJ2-7; a weak D match, TRBD1 (5 bases). The V end lost 5 bases, the J end lost 0 bases, and 14 bases lay between the germline ends. Germline CDR1 and CDR2: DFQATT and SNEGSKA (reference sequence). The length of the CDR3 is 14 residues. The CDR3, as DNA: TGCAGTGCTGGGTTGGGGCAGAACTCCTACGAGCAGTACTTC. The encoded protein is CSAGLGQNSYEQYF.

This clonotype was observed many times. The chain joins TRBV6-5 to TRBJ1-3, with D tentatively TRBD1 (5 bases). This CDR3 region has 15 residues. Germline CDR1 MNHEY, CDR2 SVGAGI. The V end lost 4 bases, the J end lost 2 bases, and 12 bases lay between the germline ends. The CDR3 sequence is CASSFSGFAGNTIYF. In DNA form, the CDR3 reads TGTGCCAGCAGTTTCTCAGGGTTTGCTGGAAACACCATATATTTT.

This clonotype was detected many times. The V and J genes are TRBV9 and TRBJ1-3; D perhaps matches TRBD1 (5 bases). Germline assignment: CDR1 SGDLS and CDR2 YYNGEE. The CDR3 is made up of 16 amino acids. V lost 4 bases, J lost 0 bases, and 14 bases lay in between. The CDR3 coding sequence is TGTGCCAGCAGCCCCGCCGGACACAGCTCTGGAAACACCATATATTTT. Amino acids: CASSPAGHSSGNTIYF.

The chain links TRBV20-1 to TRBJ2-7, with D tentatively TRBD1 or TRBD2 (5 bases each). This CDR3 is built from 16 residues. With 5 bases removed from V and 0 bases from J, the gap between germline ends came to 20 bases. Germline CDR1 and CDR2: DFQATT and SNEGSKA (reference sequence). CDR3 residues: CSASGTIAPYSYEQYF. CDR3 sequence (DNA): TGCAGTGCTTCGGGGACCATAGCCCCTTACTCCTACGAGCAGTACTTC.